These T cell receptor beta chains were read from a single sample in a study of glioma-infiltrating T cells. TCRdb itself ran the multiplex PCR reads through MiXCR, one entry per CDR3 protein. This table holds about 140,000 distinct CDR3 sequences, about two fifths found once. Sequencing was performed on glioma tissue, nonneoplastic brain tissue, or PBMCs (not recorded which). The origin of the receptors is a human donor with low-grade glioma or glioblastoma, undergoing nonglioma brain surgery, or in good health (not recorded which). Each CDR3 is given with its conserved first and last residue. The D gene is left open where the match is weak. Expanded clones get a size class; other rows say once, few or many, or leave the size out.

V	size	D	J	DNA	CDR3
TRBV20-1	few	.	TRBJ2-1	TGCAGTGCTAGAGAAGGCAATAAGCAGTTCTTC	CSAREGNKQFF
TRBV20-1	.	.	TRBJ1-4	TGCAGTGCTCAGGGACGTCTGGAGGTTGAAAAACTGTTTTTT	CSAQGRLEVEKLFF
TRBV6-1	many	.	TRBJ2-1	TGTGCCAGCAGTAATTCGCCCTCCGGGATCGATGAGCAGTTCTTC	CASSNSPSGIDEQFF
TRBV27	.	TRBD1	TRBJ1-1	TGTGCCAGCGGTGGGACAGGGTATATGAACACTGAAGCTTTCTTT	CASGGTGYMNTEAFF
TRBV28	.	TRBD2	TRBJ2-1	TGTGCCAGCAGTTTATTGGTAGCGGGAGTTAGAAATGAGCAGTTCTTC	CASSLLVAGVRNEQFF
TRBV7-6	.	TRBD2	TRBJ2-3	TGTGCCAGCAGCACGCGGGGGAGCACAGATACGCAGTATTTT	CASSTRGSTDTQYF
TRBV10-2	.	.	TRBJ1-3	TGTGCCAGCCACGGCTTATCTGGAAACACCATATATTTT	CASHGLSGNTIYF
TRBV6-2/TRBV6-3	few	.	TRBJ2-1	TGTGCCAGCAGTTCGTGGGGGATAGGCGAGCAGTTCTTC	CASSSWGIGEQFF
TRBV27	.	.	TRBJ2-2	TGTGCCAGCAGTGTTCTAGCCCAACACCGGGAGCTGTTTTTT	CASSVLAQHRELFF
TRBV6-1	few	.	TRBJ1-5	TGTGCCAGCAGTCCTTGGGACATCCCGTTTAGCAATCAGCCCCAGCATTTT	CASSPWDIPFSNQPQHF
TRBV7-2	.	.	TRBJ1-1	TGTGCCCGCAGCTTAGGGCAGGGATCCACTGAAGCTTTCTTT	CARSLGQGSTEAFF